This T cell receptor beta chain was captured in a study of cytomegalovirus exposure and HLA in healthy donors (dated by TCRdb to about 2017). As for the study more broadly: According to an earlier analysis of a few hundred of the donors, roughly 180 million T cells yielded roughly 110 million unique TCR beta sequences and around 280 Gb of sequence data. An early release that covered around 590 HLA-typed donors contained about 300 gigabases of sequencing data and around 85 million unique TCR sequences. The genetic ancestry cluster associated with self-reported Caucasian donors included around four fifths of the roughly 410 genotyped donors. The study aimed to test whether cataloging public T cell receptors could reveal signatures of past pathogen exposure. The study used immunosequencing to profile the T cell repertoires of approximately 650 subjects and linked those repertoires to cytomegalovirus serostatus. In addition to the first cohort of 500 to 850 subjects, a separate validation cohort of 120 different subjects was used. To predict cytomegalovirus infection status, the study brought together high-throughput TCR immunosequencing, statistical association of individual TCRs with disease status, and machine learning. A later analysis re-examined previously published TCR beta repertoires from hundreds of donors and added high-resolution HLA genotyping to investigate patterns of TCR occurrence. The later analysis used no new phenotypic data to find candidate immune exposures, relying instead on TCR beta sequences and their occurrence across donors. In an earlier analysis of around 540 of the donors, high-throughput TCR beta sequencing was used to judge whether each TCR beta V gene segment behaved as functional or pseudogenic. Donor age, sex, ethnicity and CMV serostatus were compiled alongside the repertoire data. In a later genetic analysis, genome-wide SNP genotypes for about three fifths of the roughly 670 donors were used, and that subset was treated as a discovery cohort. Every repertoire in the discovery cohort had been generated on one and the same sequencing platform. Both class I and class II loci were covered by HLA typing, at four-digit resolution. The number of donors typed differed by locus, with about 629-640 for A, B, C, DRB1 and DQB1, over 500 for DQA1, 600 to 610 for DPA1, and some 450 for DPB1. Because of strong linkage in the cohort, a handful of DR-DQ haplotypes were treated as single units for association and clustering. On average, over 200,000 unique TCR beta nucleotide sequences were sequenced per donor among 350 to 400 genotyped donors of the cohort, with around 19% of those sequences being non-productive.

General conclusions and limits of the study: In a later analysis, TCR association rates were found to vary across HLA loci, with the most associated TCRs seen for DRB1 alleles and the fewest for HLA-C alleles. Roughly uniform sequencing depth across donors was assumed in presence/absence analyses, although this assumption may not hold. Only TCR beta chains were sequenced in this cohort, and the absence of alpha or paired-chain data limited detectable features. In both the original and validation cohorts, the classifier was reported to diagnose cytomegalovirus status with high specificity and sensitivity. A few of the identified cytomegalovirus-associated TCR beta chains were confirmed in vitro to be specific for cytomegalovirus antigens. Strong co-occurrence of HLA alleles, especially DR and DQ, made assigning TCR associations to individual alleles difficult. An earlier analysis of approximately 540 of the donors showed that most TCR beta V segments appeared in productive rearrangements either about 87% or about 30% of the time, which broadly matched IMGT annotations. A later analysis reported that several top co-occurrence clusters appeared linked to parvovirus B19, influenza, CMV and Epstein-Barr virus. A later analysis associated about 17,000 TCR beta sequences with specific HLA alleles at a false discovery rate of 0.05. Linkage disequilibrium might explain the correlated functional status among segregating V segments, but an unknown experimental factor could not be excluded. Because counts were too low, about 15 rarely observed V segments, including chromosome 9 orphons, were left out of the earlier analysis of 500 to 750 of the donors. CMV serostatus was the only immune exposure information available for the cohort. Some IMGT-functional V segments, including TRBV6-2 and TRBV6-3, could not be distinguished by the 87-base-pair reads and were therefore excluded. According to a later genetic analysis, donors in an Asian-associated ancestry cluster had fewer N-insertions in productive TCRs than the approximately 700-donor mean. According to a later analysis, most CMV-associated TCR beta chains appeared to be HLA-restricted, and the HLA associations seemed to be driven largely by CMV exposure. A later genetic analysis associated a missense DCLRE1C variant with V-gene and J-gene trimming of TCR beta chains, and an independent cohort replicated the association. In a later analysis, HLA-associated TCR beta chains showed more clonal expansion and lower generation probabilities than non-associated chains that were equally common. The authors suggested that the approach could potentially be generalized to other disease states and immunological phenotypes. HLA typing was unavailable for some donors at each locus, so association tests used only the typed subset. Across donors, most TCR sequences were observed very rarely, whereas some public TCRs were present in many individuals. The study listed 150 to 200 TCR beta chains as associated with cytomegalovirus. A further reported finding was that TCR beta sequences accurately predicted the HLA-A and HLA-B alleles for most subjects in the first cohort. A cluster of highly shared sequence variants was judged likely to represent a technical artifact of the sequencing pipeline.

The cohort consisted of approximately 670 healthy bone marrow donors. At the time of sampling, every cohort member was nominally healthy, though immune exposures that went unrecorded were likely present. The donor was CMV seronegative and was included in the group of approximately 350 seronegative cohort members. A peripheral blood sample was provided by each donor, and peripheral blood mononuclear cells were used for TCR beta sequencing. The Qiagen DNeasy Blood Extraction Kit was used to extract genomic DNA from the blood cell samples. A word on this clone: Its antigen specificity is not known. No much larger clone is present one base from it, and per-base qualities are unavailable.

Ends trimmed: V by 4 bases, J by 2 bases; bases unmatched to a gene: 1. As encoded in the germline V gene, CDR1 is MNHEY while CDR2 is SVGAGI. Its CDR3 holds 15 amino acids, cysteine through phenylalanine. CDR3 DNA only is kept here, 45 bases in frame from base 1. Library method: the immunoSEQ multiplex PCR assay. For the multiplex PCR, a mixture combining 60 forward primers for TCR Vbeta segments and 13 reverse primers for TCR Jbeta segments was used. The CDR3 region of rearranged TCR beta genes was amplified from genomic DNA with a multiplex PCR assay. The amplified TCR beta libraries were sequenced on the Illumina HiSeq System as 87-base-pair reads. In the paper's pipeline: A later analysis tallied around 87 million unique TCR beta chains across the 660 or so repertoires, and around 10 million of those chains were shared by two or more donors. To remove PCR and sequencing errors, raw reads were error-corrected and collapsed into unique sequences using a nearest-neighbor algorithm that merged closely related sequences. CDR3 sequences were aligned to IMGT reference sequences to assign V, D and J gene segments. For a sequence to be retained, at least a six-nucleotide match to both a V gene segment and a J gene segment was required. A rearrangement was called productive if the CDR3 had no stop codons and remained in frame with V and J, and every other rearrangement was called non-productive. Following IMGT convention, CDR3 was defined as the stretch from the second conserved V-encoded cysteine up to the conserved J-encoded phenylalanine. The earlier analysis of about 640 of the donors excluded any sequence lacking an unambiguous match to a single V gene segment. In an earlier analysis of about 590 of the donors, a V segment was called functional when productive rearrangements were above 56.7%, and segregating when the standard deviation between donors exceeded 5%. A statistical classification framework was built for diagnosing cytomegalovirus status from the catalog of TCR beta chain sequences. A later analysis assigned V and J genes by comparing TCR nucleotide sequences with IMGT/GENE-DB human TR gene sequences. A later analysis assigned CDR3 sequences and most-parsimonious VDJ recombination scenarios with the TCRdist pipeline. In a later analysis, each TCR beta chain was defined by its CDR3 amino acid sequence together with its V-gene family, and reads without a unique V-gene family were excluded. A later analysis removed several hundred highly shared, low-generation-probability nucleotide sequences to deal with suspected cross-contamination and a sequencing artifact. In a later analysis, a clonal expansion index was calculated for each public chain from normalized within-repertoire ranks of inferred template counts. In a later analysis, generation probabilities were computed with a VDJ recombination model fitted to out-of-frame rearrangements, and the resulting probabilities were checked against IGoR. In a later analysis, TCR-TCR, TCR-HLA and TCR-CMV co-occurrence was scored with hypergeometric tests, and a repertoire-size bias correction was applied to TCR pairs. To estimate false discovery rates, a later analysis permuted the HLA or CMV assignments 20 times. In a later analysis, co-occurring TCRs were grouped with DBSCAN, and TCRdist sequence similarity was added when clustering was performed within HLA-allele-positive subsets. For co-occurrence clustering, repertoires with fewer than 30,000 or more than 120,000 public chains were excluded, along with 4 to 6 repertoires with anomalous nucleotide sharing. The clones in this table, taken by TCRdb from immuneACCESS, are in-frame only. Not every clone is retained; where verified, under half of the shortfall comes from an unresolved V gene, and the cause of the rest is unknown. D and trimming come from the DNA, and the V and J calls and clone size come from that table. The table for this sample lists about 210,000 clones; just under 80% of them were counted only once. Approximately 0.47% of the sample is taken by the ten largest.

The chain is assembled from TRBV6-5 and TRBJ2-6; a stretch of 8 junction bases matches TRBD1. The TCR originated in a boy between 10 and 17 years old in good health and CMV-seronegative. The sequenced material came from PBMCs. CDR3 sequence: CASSSGGPGANVLTF. The DNA sequence is TGTGCCAGCAGTTCAGGGGGCCCTGGGGCCAACGTCCTGACTTTC.